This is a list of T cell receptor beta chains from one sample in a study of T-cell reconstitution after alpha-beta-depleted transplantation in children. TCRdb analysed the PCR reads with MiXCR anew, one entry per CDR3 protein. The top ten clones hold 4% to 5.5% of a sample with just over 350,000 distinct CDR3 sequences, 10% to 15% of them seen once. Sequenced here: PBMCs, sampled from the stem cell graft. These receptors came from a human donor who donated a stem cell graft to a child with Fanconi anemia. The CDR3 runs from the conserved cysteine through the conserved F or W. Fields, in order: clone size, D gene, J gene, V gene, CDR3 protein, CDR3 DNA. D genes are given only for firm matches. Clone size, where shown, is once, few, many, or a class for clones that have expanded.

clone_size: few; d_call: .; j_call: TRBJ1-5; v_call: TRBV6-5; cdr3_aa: CASGAGSQPQHF; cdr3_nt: TGTGCCAGCGGGGCAGGGAGTCAGCCCCAGCATTTT
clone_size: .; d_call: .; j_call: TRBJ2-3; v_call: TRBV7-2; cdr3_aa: CASSSQDRRTDTQYF; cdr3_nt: TGTGCCAGCAGCTCCCAGGACAGACGCACAGATACGCAGTATTTT
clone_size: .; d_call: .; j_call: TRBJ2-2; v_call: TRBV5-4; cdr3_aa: CASSLGGVWDTGELFF; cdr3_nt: TGTGCCAGCAGCTTGGGGGGTGTCTGGGACACCGGGGAGCTGTTTTTT
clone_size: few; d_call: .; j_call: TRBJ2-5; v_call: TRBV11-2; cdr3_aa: CASSLEFGQRETQYF; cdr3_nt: TGTGCCAGCAGCTTAGAATTTGGGCAGAGAGAGACCCAGTACTTC
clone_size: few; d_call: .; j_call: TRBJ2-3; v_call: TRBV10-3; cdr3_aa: CAISEGDGTDTQYF; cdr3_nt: TGTGCCATCAGTGAGGGGGACGGCACAGATACGCAGTATTTT
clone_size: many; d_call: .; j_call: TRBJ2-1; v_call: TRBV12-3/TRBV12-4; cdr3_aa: CASTQQKGGISYNEQFF; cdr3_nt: TGTGCCAGCACCCAACAAAAAGGGGGGATCTCCTACAATGAGCAGTTCTTC
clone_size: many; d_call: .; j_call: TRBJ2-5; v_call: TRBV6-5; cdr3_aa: CASSPSGGAGGTQYF; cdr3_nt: TGTGCCAGCAGCCCCTCTGGAGGGGCAGGTGGGACCCAGTACTTC
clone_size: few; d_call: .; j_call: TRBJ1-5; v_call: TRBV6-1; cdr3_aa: CASSPRADPYGNQPQHF; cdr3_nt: TGTGCCAGCAGTCCCCGGGCAGACCCATATGGCAATCAGCCCCAGCATTTT
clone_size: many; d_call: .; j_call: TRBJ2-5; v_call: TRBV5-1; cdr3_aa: CASSLAGTSQETQYF; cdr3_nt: TGCGCCAGCAGCCTGGCCGGGACATCTCAAGAGACCCAGTACTTC
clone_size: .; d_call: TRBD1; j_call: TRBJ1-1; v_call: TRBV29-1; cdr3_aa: CSVSDAGGLTEAFF; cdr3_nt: TGCAGCGTTTCCGACGCAGGGGGCCTGACTGAAGCTTTCTTT
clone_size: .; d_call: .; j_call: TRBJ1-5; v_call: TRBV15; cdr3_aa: CATSRDKSDYSNQPQHF; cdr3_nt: TGTGCCACCAGCAGAGATAAGTCAGACTATAGCAATCAGCCCCAGCATTTT
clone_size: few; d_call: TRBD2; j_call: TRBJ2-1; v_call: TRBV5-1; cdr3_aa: CASSLVGASGSTYNEQFF; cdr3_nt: TGCGCCAGCAGCTTAGTAGGTGCTAGCGGGTCCACTTACAATGAGCAGTTCTTC
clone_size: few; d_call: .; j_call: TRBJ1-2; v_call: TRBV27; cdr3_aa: CASSLGQGLKGYTF; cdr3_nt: TGTGCCAGCAGTTTAGGGCAGGGCTTGAAGGGCTACACCTTC
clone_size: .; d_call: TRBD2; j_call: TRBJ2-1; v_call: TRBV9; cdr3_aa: CASATSGRYNEQFF; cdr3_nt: TGTGCCAGCGCTACTAGCGGGAGGTACAATGAGCAGTTCTTC
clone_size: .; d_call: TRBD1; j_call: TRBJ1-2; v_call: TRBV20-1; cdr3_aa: CSARGGTDNYGYTF; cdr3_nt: TGCAGTGCTAGGGGCGGGACAGACAACTATGGCTACACCTTC
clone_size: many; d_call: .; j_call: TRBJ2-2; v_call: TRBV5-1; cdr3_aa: CASSLSGENTGELFF; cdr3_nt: TGCGCCAGCAGCTTGTCCGGGGAGAACACCGGGGAGCTGTTTTTT
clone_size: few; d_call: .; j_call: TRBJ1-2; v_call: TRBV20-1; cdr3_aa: CSARDLSDILEGYTF; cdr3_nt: TGCAGTGCTAGAGATCTGTCCGACATTCTGGAGGGCTACACCTTC
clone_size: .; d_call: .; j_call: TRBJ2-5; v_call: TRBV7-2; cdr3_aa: CASSFFRGQETQYF; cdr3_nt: TGTGCCAGCAGCTTTTTTCGGGGGCAGGAGACCCAGTACTTC
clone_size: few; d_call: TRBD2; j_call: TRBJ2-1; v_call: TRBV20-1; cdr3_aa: CSASKTSGGSSYNEQFF; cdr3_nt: TGCAGTGCTAGTAAGACTAGCGGGGGAAGTTCCTACAATGAGCAGTTCTTC
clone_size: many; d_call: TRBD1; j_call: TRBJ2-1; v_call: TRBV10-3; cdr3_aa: CAISLGQGNEQFF; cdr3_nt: TGTGCCATCAGCCTCGGACAGGGCAATGAGCAGTTCTTC
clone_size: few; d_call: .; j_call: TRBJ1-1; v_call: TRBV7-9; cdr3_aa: CASSSSQVKGTEAFF; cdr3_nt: TGTGCCAGCAGCTCATCACAGGTTAAAGGGACTGAAGCTTTCTTT
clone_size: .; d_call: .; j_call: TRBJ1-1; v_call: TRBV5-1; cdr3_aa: CASSLAGTGTTEAFF; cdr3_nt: TGCGCCAGCAGCTTGGCCGGTACGGGGACCACTGAAGCTTTCTTT
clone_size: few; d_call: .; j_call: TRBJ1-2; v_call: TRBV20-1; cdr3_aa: CSADPRGEHYGYTF; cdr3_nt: TGCAGTGCCGACCCTCGGGGGGAGCACTATGGCTACACCTTC